The entry below describes one TCR beta chain. The antigen is undetermined. Both TRBC1 and TRBC2 were covered by a beta constant-region primer of two equimolar oligonucleotides. Ligated cDNA was amplified by four rounds of PCR with nested alpha and beta constant-region primers and SP2. TCRdb re-called the UMI-ligation and nested PCR reads with MiXCR, one entry per CDR3 protein. The sample carries roughly 150,000 distinct CDR3 sequences, approximately 20% recorded once. After the first PCR, alpha and beta chain libraries were processed separately. CD8 T cells were positively selected from what remained after CD4 positive selection. These data come from a study of naive and memory T cell subsets. Study findings and constraints: In naive cells, over 95% of TCR sequences were seen only once. Gini index rose across naive, CM, EM and EMRA in CD4 and CD8. Naive repertoires, especially CD8, held a few larger clonotypes, possibly memory cells re-expressing CD45RA.

The V segment lost 5 bases and the J segment 3 bases; nucleotides outside the gene matches: 13. The CDR3 totals 16 residues. This receptor was identified in a human donor in good health. Material for sequencing was naive CD8+ T cells from blood. This sequence joins TRBV12-3 or TRBV12-4 and TRBJ2-7; 7 bases match TRBD2. The CDR3: CASSPLPGLAGYEQYF. CDR3 sequence (DNA): TGTGCCAGCAGTCCCTTACCGGGGTTAGCGGGCTACGAGCAGTACTTC.